This T cell receptor (beta chain) was sequenced during a study of blood T cell repertoires in COVID-19. Background on the study: PBMCs, B-cell-depleted T cells, or T cells were the source of the cDNA or gDNA that made up the material.

Clones were sequenced by immunoSEQ multiplex PCR, and TCRdb holds only the in-frame ones, with some missing. The sample contains approximately 90,000 clones, about 88% of which appear only once. The ends were cut back, 5 bases at V and 2 bases at J, with 9 bases in the middle. The CDR3 spans 13 residues. This clone was detected only a few times. The gene calls are TRBV12-3 or TRBV12-4 and TRBJ1-2; D might be TRBD1 (6 bases). The sequence was collected from a man in his 60s with acute or convalescent COVID-19. What was sequenced was peripheral blood. In nucleotides, the CDR3 is TGTGCCAGCAGTCTTAGGGGGAACTATGGCTACACCTTC. Its protein is CASSLRGNYGYTF.